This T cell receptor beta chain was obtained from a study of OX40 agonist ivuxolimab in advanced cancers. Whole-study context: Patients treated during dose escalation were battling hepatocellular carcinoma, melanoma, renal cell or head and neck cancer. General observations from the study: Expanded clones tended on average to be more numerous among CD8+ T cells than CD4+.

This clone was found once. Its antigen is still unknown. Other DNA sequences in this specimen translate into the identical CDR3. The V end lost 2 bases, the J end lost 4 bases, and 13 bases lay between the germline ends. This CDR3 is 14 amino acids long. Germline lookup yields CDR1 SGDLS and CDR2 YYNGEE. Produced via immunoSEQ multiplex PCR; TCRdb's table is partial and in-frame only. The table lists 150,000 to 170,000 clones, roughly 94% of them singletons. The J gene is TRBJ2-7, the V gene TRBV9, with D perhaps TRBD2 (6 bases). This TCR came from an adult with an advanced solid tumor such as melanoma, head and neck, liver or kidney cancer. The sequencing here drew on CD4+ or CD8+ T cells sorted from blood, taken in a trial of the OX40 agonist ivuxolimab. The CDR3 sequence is CASSVGGAGYEQYF. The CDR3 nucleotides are TGTGCCAGCAGCGTCGGCGGGGCGGGATACGAGCAGTACTTC.